The 25 T cell receptor beta chains below come from one sample, sequenced in a study of cytomegalovirus exposure and HLA in healthy donors (TCRdb year 2017). The receptor library was made with the immunoSEQ multiplex PCR assay. For the multiplex PCR, a mixture combining 60 forward primers for TCR Vbeta segments and 13 reverse primers for TCR Jbeta segments was used. TCRdb obtained this table from immuneACCESS and retained in-frame rearrangements with V and J assigned. These tables miss some clones; where compared with another copy, unresolved V genes account for less than half of the shortfall, and the remainder is unexplained. The sample yields over 130,000 clones; 66% were counted once. The top ten clonotypes cover approximately 6.5% of the sample. The source material was PBMCs. The receptor source for this set is a woman aged 60-70 years in good health and CMV-seronegative.

The chain combines TRBV5-1 with TRBJ2-2; 9 bases agree with TRBD2. CDR1 SGHRS and CDR2 YFSETQ come from the germline V gene. The CDR3 consists of 16 residues. With V trimmed by 2 bases and J by 4 bases, 6 bases remained unmatched. The CDR3 DNA sequence: TGCGCCAGCAGCTTTTCGAGCGGGAGGCTCACCGGGGAGCTGTTTTTT. Its translation is CASSFSSGRLTGELFF.

V and J are TRBV7-8 and TRBJ1-5, with TRBD1 matching 9 bases. This CDR3 comprises 15 residues. The V gene end was trimmed by 5 bases and the J gene end by 4 bases; junction bases not matched to a gene: 6. Germline CDR1 SGHVS, CDR2 FQNEAQ. CDR3 coding DNA: TGTGCCAGCAGCCCGACAGGGGGGGGGAATCAGCCCCAGCATTTT. It codes for CASSPTGGGNQPQHF.

The chain links TRBV5-6 to TRBJ2-3, with 9 bases that match TRBD2. This CDR3 is built from 16 residues. Germline lookup yields CDR1 SGHDT and CDR2 YYEEEE. V shed 4 bases and J 4 bases; nucleotides not matched to a gene: 10. In nucleotides, the CDR3 is TGTGCCAGCAGCAACAGAGGGCGGGGGGGCTCAGATACGCAGTATTTT. It translates to CASSNRGRGGSDTQYF.

The rearrangement joins TRBV29-1 to TRBJ2-7; 8 bases fit TRBD2. CDR1 is SQVTM, CDR2 ANQGSEA, per germline. With V trimmed by 4 bases and J by 1 base, 9 bases remained unmatched. The CDR3 is made up of 15 amino acids. Written as DNA, the CDR3 is TGCAGCGTTGTTGGGGGGAGCGGGAGTTCCTACGAGCAGTACTTC. Translation: CSVVGGSGSSYEQYF.

The chain couples TRBV29-1 to TRBJ1-4; the D is unclear. The CDR3 length is 13 residues. Germline V gives CDR1 SQVTM, CDR2 ANQGSEA. The V and J ends lost 4 bases and 3 bases respectively, with 9 bases between them. Here the CDR3 reads CSVAGRANEKLFF. DNA of the CDR3: TGCAGCGTTGCCGGTAGAGCTAATGAAAAACTGTTTTTT. The full variable domain, rest sourced from reference TRBV29-1 and TRBJ1-4, is SAVISQKPSRDICQRGTSLTIQCQVDSQVTMMFWYRQQPGQSLTLIATANQGSEATYESGFVIDKFPISRPNLTFSTLTVSNMSPEDSSIYLCSVAGRANEKLFFGSGTQLSVL.

V is TRBV5-4 and J is TRBJ2-1; TRBD2 aligns across 9 bases. The germline V gene has CDR1 SGHNT and CDR2 YYREEE (reference sequence). V shed 0 bases and J 12 bases; nucleotides not matched to a gene: 10. The CDR3 has 15 residues. The CDR3 DNA reads TGTGCCAGCAGCTTGGGGACTAGCGCCACCCTATCGCAGTTCTTC. Its translation: CASSLGTSATLSQFF. The variable domain in full, completed from reference TRBV5-4 and TRBJ2-1, reads ETGVTQSPTHLIKTRGQQVTLRCSSQSGHNTVSWYQQALGQGPQFIFQYYREEENGRGNFPPRFSGLQFPNYSSELNVNALELDDSALYLCASSLGTSATLSQFFGPGTRLTVL.

The V and J genes are TRBV11-2 and TRBJ2-5; 7 bases are shared with TRBD2. Germline values: CDR1 SGHAT, CDR2 FQNNGV. Germline trimming cut 2 bases from V and 6 bases from J; bases unmatched to any gene: 15. This CDR3 is built from 17 residues. CDR3 region: CASSLPRSTSAGQTQYF. CDR3 coding DNA: TGTGCCAGCAGCTTACCCCGCTCCACTAGCGCGGGCCAGACCCAGTACTTC.

This clone has just a few counts. The V gene is TRBV7-2, the J gene TRBJ1-2; the match to TRBD1 covers 7 bases. The germline V gene encodes CDR1 SGHTA and CDR2 FQGNSA. The CDR3 length is 15 residues. With V trimmed by 6 bases and J by 3 bases, 10 bases remained unmatched. The CDR3 DNA is TGTGCCAGCAGTTACTCCAGGGGGTTGTACTATGGCTACACCTTC. Amino acid sequence: CASSYSRGLYYGYTF.

V is TRBV6-6 and J is TRBJ1-5, with TRBD1 matching over 8 bases. CDR1 is MNHNY and CDR2 is SVGAGI in the germline V gene (reference sequence). CDR3 size: 13 residues. The trim removed 8 bases at V and 2 bases at J, leaving 2 bases unmatched. DNA for the CDR3: TGTGCCAGCCGGGGACAGGGCAATCAGCCCCAGCATTTT. Translation: CASRGQGNQPQHF.

The J gene is TRBJ2-5, the V gene TRBV7-8, with 15 positions matching TRBD2. V was clipped by 5 bases and J by 2 bases; unmatched bases: 9. CDR1 SGHVS and CDR2 FQNEAQ come from the germline V gene. The CDR3 is 18 amino acids. In nucleotides, the CDR3 is TGTGCCAGCAGCCTCCGGACTAGCGGGGGGGCAGGTCAAGAGACCCAGTACTTC. This encodes CASSLRTSGGAGQETQYF.

The V call is TRBV5-4, the J call TRBJ2-5; D is unclear. The tail of the sequence fits TRBJ2-7 better, so the J call may be wrong. In germline, CDR1 is SGHNT, CDR2 YYREEE (reference sequence). The length of the CDR3 is 14 residues. CDR3 sequence: CASSLEAHSYEQYF. CDR3 in DNA: TGTGCCAGCAGCTTGGAAGCGCACTCCTACGAGCAGTACTTC.

V gene TRBV10-3 combines with J gene TRBJ1-1; perhaps TRBD1 as D (5 bases). CDR1 and CDR2 (germline): ENHRY, SYGVKD. The length of the CDR3 is 14 residues. Trimming removed 4 bases at V and 4 bases at J, with 13 bases between. The CDR3 loop is CAISAGGVATEAFF. CDR3 DNA sequence: TGTGCCATCAGTGCCGGGGGGGTGGCCACTGAAGCTTTCTTT.

The chain couples TRBV27 to TRBJ2-3; D perhaps matches TRBD2 (6 bases). Germline CDR1 is MNHEY and CDR2 is SMNVEV (reference sequence). The V end lost 8 bases, the J end lost 1 base, and 13 bases lay between the germline ends. CDR3 length: 14 residues. This chain's CDR3 is CASCRRGGTDTQYF. The DNA for the CDR3 is TGTGCCAGCTGCCGGCGGGGTGGCACAGATACGCAGTATTTT.

The V call is TRBV5-1, the J call TRBJ1-4; perhaps TRBD1 as D (6 bases). The CDR3 consists of 16 residues. CDR1 is SGHRS, CDR2 YFSETQ, per germline. V lost 5 bases to trimming and J lost 3 bases, with 17 bases between them. CDR3 sequence: CASSSGGATPNEKLFF. CDR3 coding DNA: TGCGCCAGCAGTTCTGGGGGCGCGACGCCTAATGAAAAACTGTTTTTT.

V usage is TRBV5-4 and J usage is TRBJ2-2, with a weak D call TRBD2 (7 bases). This CDR3 is built from 16 residues. Trimming took 1 base from V and 4 from J, leaving 14 bases between them. Germline-derived CDR1 and CDR2 are SGHNT and YYREEE (reference sequence). This CDR3 is CASSLRGARGTGELFF. The DNA of the CDR3 is TGTGCCAGCAGCTTGCGGGGGGCGCGAGGCACCGGGGAGCTGTTTTTT.

The V gene is TRBV5-1, the J gene TRBJ1-1; perhaps TRBD1 as D (6 bases). Per germline, CDR1 SGHRS and CDR2 YFSETQ. The germline V and J ends were trimmed by 3 bases and 5 bases, with 20 bases remaining between them. The CDR3 is 16 amino acids. The CDR3 nucleotides read TGCGCCAGCAGCTCACCTGCGGGCAGCAGGGGTACTGAAGCTTTCTTT. Translating gives CASSSPAGSRGTEAFF. The full variable domain, its missing parts supplied by reference TRBV5-1 and TRBJ1-1, is KAGVTQTPRYLIKTRGQQVTLSCSPISGHRSVSWYQQTPGQGLQFLFEYFSETQRNKGNFPGRFSGRQFSNSRSEMNVSTLELGDSALYLCASSSPAGSRGTEAFFGQGTRLTVV.

The V and J genes are TRBV6-5 and TRBJ1-1, with 9 nucleotides matching TRBD1. Germline CDR1 and CDR2: MNHEY and SVGAGI. The ends lost 5 bases at V and 5 bases at J; junction bases unmatched: 9. CDR3 length: 15 residues. The CDR3 nucleotides are TGTGCCAGCAGTCCGGGACAGGGAGGGGGAACTGAAGCTTTCTTT. As protein: CASSPGQGGGTEAFF.

The V call is TRBV9, the J call TRBJ2-3, with D maybe TRBD1 (6 bases). The germline V gene has CDR1 SGDLS and CDR2 YYNGEE. Between the trimmed V and J ends, which lost 5 bases and 5 bases, there was a span of 12 bases. The CDR3 runs 13 residues. CDR3 nucleotides: TGTGCCAGCAGATCAGGGGTTCGAGATACGCAGTATTTT. Translated, it gives CASRSGVRDTQYF. Complete variable domain (other parts from reference TRBV9 and TRBJ2-3): DSGVTQTPKHLITATGQRVTLRCSPRSGDLSVYWYQQSLDQGLQFLIQYYNGEERAKGNILERFSAQQFPDLHSELNLSSLELGDSALYFCASRSGVRDTQYFGPGTRLTVL.

The gene calls are TRBV9 and TRBJ2-5, with 10 bases fitting TRBD1. Germline CDR1 reads SGDLS; CDR2 reads YYNGEE. Unmatched junction bases numbered 5, after V lost 2 bases and J lost 4 bases. The CDR3 length is 15 residues. The CDR3 region has the DNA TGTGCCAGCAGCGTGGGGACAGGGGAGGTAGAGACCCAGTACTTC. The encoded protein is CASSVGTGEVETQYF.

V usage is TRBV25-1 and J usage is TRBJ1-2; D remains unclear. Trimming took 5 bases from V and 7 from J, leaving 23 bases between them. Germline V gene sequence: CDR1 MGHDK, CDR2 SYGVNS. This CDR3 is built from 16 residues. The CDR3 sequence is CASSPHRQVAFGGYTF. CDR3 nucleotides: TGTGCCAGCAGTCCTCATAGGCAGGTGGCATTTGGTGGCTACACCTTC.

V is TRBV5-1 and J is TRBJ2-3, with D maybe TRBD2 (6 bases). The CDR3 extends over 14 amino acids. V lost 4 bases to trimming and J lost 2 bases, with 11 bases between them. CDR1 is SGHRS, CDR2 YFSETQ, per germline. CDR3 loop: CASSPGLYTDTQYF. The CDR3 nucleotides read TGCGCCAGCAGCCCAGGACTATACACAGATACGCAGTATTTT.

This chain connects TRBV11-2 to TRBJ2-1, with a tentative D call TRBD2 (6 bases). This CDR3 has 16 residues. V lost 3 bases to trimming and J lost 0 bases, with 12 bases between them. Germline V gene data show CDR1 as SGHAT and CDR2 as FQNNGV. CDR3 nucleotide sequence: TGTGCCAGCAGCTTCGGCGGGGAGAGCTCCTACAATGAGCAGTTCTTC. Translation: CASSFGGESSYNEQFF. The full variable domain, completed using reference TRBV11-2 and TRBJ2-1, is EAGVAQSPRYKIIEKRQSVAFWCNPISGHATLYWYQQILGQGPKLLIQFQNNGVVDDSQLPKDRFSAERLKGVDSTLKIQPAKLEDSAVYLCASSFGGESSYNEQFFGPGTRLTVL.

Points on this clone: Mismatch with germline at one junction end may stem from a read error. The rearrangement uses TRBV10-3 and TRBJ2-5; possibly TRBD2 for D (7 bases). Looked up from germline, CDR1 is ENHRY and CDR2 is SYGVKD. The CDR3 is made up of 14 amino acids. The CDR3 sequence is CAVSLGGGRETQYF. The CDR3 coding sequence is TGTGCCGTCAGCCTAGGGGGGGGGCGAGAGACCCAGTACTTC.

The chain carries TRBV10-3 and TRBJ1-2; 7 nucleotides align to TRBD1. From germline, CDR1 is ENHRY and CDR2 SYGVKD. J lost 1 base, V lost 8 bases, and 7 bases had no gene match. The CDR3 is made up of 14 amino acids. CDR3 region: CAIFTGESNYGYTF. For the CDR3, the DNA is TGTGCCATCTTTACAGGGGAAAGTAACTATGGCTACACCTTC.

The chain couples TRBV27 to TRBJ2-7, with TRBD2 matching 12 bases. The CDR3 spans 19 residues. The germline CDR1 and CDR2 sequences are MNHEY and SMNVEV (reference sequence). V shed 3 bases and J 0 bases; nucleotides not matched to a gene: 12. CDR3 region: CASSLAPPSGGANSYEQYF. The DNA of the CDR3 is TGTGCCAGCAGTTTGGCCCCCCCTAGCGGGGGGGCCAACTCCTACGAGCAGTACTTC.